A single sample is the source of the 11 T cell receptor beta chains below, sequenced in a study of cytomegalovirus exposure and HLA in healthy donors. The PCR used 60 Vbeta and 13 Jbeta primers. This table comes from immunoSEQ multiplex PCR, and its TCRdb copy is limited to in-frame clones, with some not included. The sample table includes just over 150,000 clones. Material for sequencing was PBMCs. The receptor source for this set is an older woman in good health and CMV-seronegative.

CDR3 protein: CASTYRGGVTDTQYF. The DNA for the CDR3 is TGTGCCAGTACCTACCGGGGGGGAGTCACAGATACGCAGTATTTT. The rearrangement joins TRBV19 to TRBJ2-3; the match to TRBD2 covers 8 bases. This CDR3 spans 15 amino acids. Germline V gene sequence: CDR1 LNHDA, CDR2 SQIVND (reference sequence). V was pared by 7 bases and J by 2 bases, with 8 bases of the junction left unmatched.

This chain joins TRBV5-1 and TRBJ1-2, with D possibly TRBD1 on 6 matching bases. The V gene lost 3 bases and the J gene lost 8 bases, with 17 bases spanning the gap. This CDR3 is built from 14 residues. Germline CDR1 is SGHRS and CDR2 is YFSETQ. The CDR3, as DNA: TGCGCCAGCAGCTCTAATGCACAGGGCGGAGGCTACACCTTC. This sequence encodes CASSSNAQGGGYTF.

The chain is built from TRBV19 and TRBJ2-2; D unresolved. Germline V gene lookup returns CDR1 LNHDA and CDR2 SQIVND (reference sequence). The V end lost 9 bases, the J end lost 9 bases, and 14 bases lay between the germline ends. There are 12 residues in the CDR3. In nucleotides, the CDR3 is TGTGCCAGCCGCTACGATACCCGGGAGCTGTTTTTT. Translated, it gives CASRYDTRELFF.

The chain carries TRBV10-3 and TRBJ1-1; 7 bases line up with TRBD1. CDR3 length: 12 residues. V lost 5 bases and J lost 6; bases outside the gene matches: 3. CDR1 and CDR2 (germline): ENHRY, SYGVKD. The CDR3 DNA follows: TGTGCCATCAGTCAGGGGGACGCTGAAGCTTTCTTT. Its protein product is CAISQGDAEAFF.

CDR3 coding DNA: TGTGCCAGCAGCTTGGAGCTGCTCTACGAGCAGTACTTC. Translated, it gives CASSLELLYEQYF. The gene calls are TRBV5-5 and TRBJ2-7; D not resolved. Trimming stripped 0 bases from V and 3 bases from J, with 7 bases between. This CDR3 comprises 13 residues. Germline CDR1 reads SGHKS; CDR2 reads YYEKEE (reference sequence).

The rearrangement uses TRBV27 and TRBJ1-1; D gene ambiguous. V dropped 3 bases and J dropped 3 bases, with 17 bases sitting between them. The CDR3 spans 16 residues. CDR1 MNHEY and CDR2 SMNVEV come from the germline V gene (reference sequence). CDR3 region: CASSFGRGLVDTEAFF. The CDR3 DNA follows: TGTGCCAGCAGTTTTGGACGGGGATTAGTCGACACTGAAGCTTTCTTT.

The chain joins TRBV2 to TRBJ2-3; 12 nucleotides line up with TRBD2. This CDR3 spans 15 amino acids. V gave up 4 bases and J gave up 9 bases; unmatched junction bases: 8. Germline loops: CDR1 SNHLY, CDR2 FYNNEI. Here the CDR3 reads CASSVPTSGRATQYF. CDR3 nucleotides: TGTGCCAGCAGTGTCCCGACTAGCGGGAGAGCCACGCAGTATTTT.

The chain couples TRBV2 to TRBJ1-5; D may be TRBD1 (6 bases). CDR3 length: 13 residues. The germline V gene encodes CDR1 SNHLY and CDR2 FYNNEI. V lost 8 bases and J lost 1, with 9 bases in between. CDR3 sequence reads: CASEQGSNQPQHF. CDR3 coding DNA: TGTGCCAGCGAACAGGGAAGCAATCAGCCCCAGCATTTT.

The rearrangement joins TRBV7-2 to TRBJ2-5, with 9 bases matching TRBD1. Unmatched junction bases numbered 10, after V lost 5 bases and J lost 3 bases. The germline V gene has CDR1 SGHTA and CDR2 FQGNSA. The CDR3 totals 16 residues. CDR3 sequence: CASSLQGAGKEETQYF. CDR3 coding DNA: TGTGCCAGCAGCCTACAGGGGGCCGGAAAGGAAGAGACCCAGTACTTC.

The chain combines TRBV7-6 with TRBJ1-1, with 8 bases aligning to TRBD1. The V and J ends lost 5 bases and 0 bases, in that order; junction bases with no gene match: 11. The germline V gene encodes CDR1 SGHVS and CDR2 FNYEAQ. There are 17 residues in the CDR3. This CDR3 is CASSPLDRGPMNTEAFF. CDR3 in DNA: TGTGCCAGCAGCCCTCTCGACAGGGGACCCATGAACACTGAAGCTTTCTTT. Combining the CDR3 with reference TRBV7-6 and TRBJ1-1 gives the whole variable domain GAGVSQSPRYKVTKRGQDVALRCDPISGHVSLYWYRQALGQGPEFLTYFNYEAQQDKSGLPNDRFSAERPEGSISTLTIQRTEQRDSAMYRCASSPLDRGPMNTEAFFGQGTRLTVV.

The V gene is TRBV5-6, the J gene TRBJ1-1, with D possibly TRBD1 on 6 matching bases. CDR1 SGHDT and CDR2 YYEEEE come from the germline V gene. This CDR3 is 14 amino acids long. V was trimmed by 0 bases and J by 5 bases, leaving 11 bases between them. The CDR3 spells CASSLGEGETEAFF. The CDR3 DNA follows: TGTGCCAGCAGCTTGGGGGAGGGGGAGACTGAAGCTTTCTTT.